Below, 17 T cell receptor beta chains from the same sample are listed, as sequenced in a study of OX40 agonist ivuxolimab in advanced cancers. The protocol was immunoSEQ multiplex PCR, while the TCRdb copy is restricted to in-frame clones and leaves out a portion. The sample shows some 110,000 clones, over 85% of them seen only once. The sequenced sample was CD4+ or CD8+ T cells sorted from blood, obtained in a trial of the OX40 agonist ivuxolimab. These receptor sequences come from an adult with an advanced solid tumor such as melanoma, head and neck, liver or kidney cancer.

The chain recombines TRBV18 with TRBJ1-2, with a tentative D call TRBD1 (5 bases). The CDR3 length is 16 residues. Germline V gene lookup returns CDR1 KGHSH and CDR2 LQKENI. V was clipped by 3 bases and J by 7 bases, with 21 bases between them. CDR3 residues: CASSPQRVREAGGYTF. The CDR3 region has the DNA TGTGCCAGCTCACCTCAAAGGGTCAGGGAAGCGGGTGGCTACACCTTC.

The chain has TRBV11-2 and TRBJ2-1, with TRBD1 matching over 7 bases. CDR3 length equals 13 residues. Germline lookup yields CDR1 SGHAT and CDR2 FQNNGV. J gave up 16 bases and V 1 base, and 10 bases lay outside the gene matches. The CDR3 sequence is CASSLVRQGSGFF. CDR3 nucleotide sequence: TGTGCCAGCAGCTTAGTACGACAGGGATCGGGATTCTTC. Based on the CDR3 plus reference TRBV11-2 and TRBJ2-1, the full variable domain is EAGVAQSPRYKIIEKRQSVAFWCNPISGHATLYWYQQILGQGPKLLIQFQNNGVVDDSQLPKDRFSAERLKGVDSTLKIQPAKLEDSAVYLCASSLVRQGSGFFGPGTRLTVL.

The chain recombines TRBV6-1 with TRBJ2-1; D is uncertain. The V end lost 1 base, the J end lost 0 bases, and 10 bases lay between the germline ends. Germline loops: CDR1 MNHNS, CDR2 SASEGT. The CDR3 covers 16 residues. The CDR3 DNA reads TGTGCCAGCAGTGAAGGGATACTGAACTCCTACAATGAGCAGTTCTTC. Its protein is CASSEGILNSYNEQFF.

This clone has a handful of counts. The chain joins TRBV27 to TRBJ2-2; 12 bases are a match to TRBD2. J lost 0 bases, V lost 3 bases, and 8 bases had no gene match. Germline CDR1 is MNHEY and CDR2 is SMNVEV (reference sequence). The CDR3 length is 19 residues. In DNA form, the CDR3 reads TGTGCCAGCAGTTTCCAAAGGACTAGCGGGGCCGCGAACACCGGGGAGCTGTTTTTT. This encodes CASSFQRTSGAANTGELFF.

V is TRBV7-2 and J is TRBJ2-5; D may be TRBD1 or TRBD2 (5 bases each). This CDR3 is 20 amino acids long. Between the trimmed V and J ends, which lost 0 bases and 0 bases, there was a span of 23 bases. Germline CDR1 reads SGHTA; CDR2 reads FQGNSA. DNA for the CDR3: TGTGCCAGCAGCTTAGCAGTGGGGGATCTTCAGGCTCGGCACCAAGAGACCCAGTACTTC. Encoded protein: CASSLAVGDLQARHQETQYF.

The chain couples TRBV7-9 to TRBJ2-2; D not certain. V was clipped by 1 base and J by 7 bases, with 4 bases between them. The CDR3 is 12 residues long. Germline loops: CDR1 SEHNR, CDR2 FQNEAQ (reference sequence). The CDR3 DNA reads as TGTGCCAGCAGCTTAGTGGTCGGGGAGCTGTTTTTT. It translates to CASSLVVGELFF.

This sequence joins TRBV11-2 and TRBJ2-1; TRBD1 matches 9 bases. The germline gives CDR1 SGHAT, CDR2 FQNNGV. The V gene end was trimmed by 8 bases and the J gene end by 9 bases; junction bases not matched to a gene: 17. The CDR3 loop spans 16 amino acids. CDR3 region: CASRSQTNRGQGEQFF. In DNA, the CDR3 is TGTGCCAGCCGCTCACAAACCAACAGGGGGCAGGGTGAGCAGTTCTTC.

The rearrangement links TRBV19 to TRBJ1-6; D is ambiguous. Looked up from germline, CDR1 is LNHDA and CDR2 is SQIVND (reference sequence). This CDR3 is built from 13 residues. The V gene lost 6 bases and the J gene lost 7 bases, with 10 bases spanning the gap. DNA of the CDR3: TGTGCCAGTAGCGGAGAAAGAAATTCACCCCTCCACTTT. It codes for CASSGERNSPLHF.

This chain joins TRBV6-5 and TRBJ2-1; D unresolved. The CDR3 loop spans 13 amino acids. CDR1 and CDR2 (germline): MNHEY, SVGAGI. The V gene lost 7 bases and the J gene lost 6 bases, with 13 bases spanning the gap. The CDR3: CASTIDSINEQFF. CDR3 sequence (DNA): TGTGCCAGCACCATAGATAGCATCAATGAGCAGTTCTTC.

The genes are TRBV4-3 and TRBJ2-3, with D perhaps TRBD2 (6 bases). Looked up from germline, CDR1 is LGHNA and CDR2 is YSLEER. The CDR3 has 16 amino acids. V was shortened by 0 bases and J by 5 bases, with 15 bases between the two germline ends. The CDR3 is CASSQDSGLAKDTQYF. CDR3 coding DNA: TGCGCCAGCAGCCAAGACTCCGGGCTAGCGAAAGATACGCAGTATTTT.

CDR3 loop: CARSIGESDEQYF. In DNA, the CDR3 is TGCGCACGCTCCATCGGGGAAAGCGACGAGCAGTACTTC. The chain has TRBV4-3 and TRBJ2-7, with D perhaps TRBD2 (5 bases). The germline gives CDR1 LGHNA, CDR2 YSLEER. CDR3 length: 13 residues.

Only a few counts were recorded for this clone. The V call is TRBV7-8, the J call TRBJ2-3; 15 bases map to TRBD2. The V and J ends lost 5 bases and 7 bases, in that order; junction bases with no gene match: 25. The CDR3 is 22 residues long. Germline CDR1 SGHVS, CDR2 FQNEAQ. The CDR3 nucleotides are TGTGCCAGCAGCCGTACCTTAACCTGGACTAGCGGGGGGGGTGCTCTTGTGAATACGCAGTATTTT. It encodes CASSRTLTWTSGGGALVNTQYF.

V and J are TRBV11-1 and TRBJ2-5; the match to TRBD2 covers 9 bases. CDR3 length: 16 amino acids. In germline, CDR1 is SGHAT, CDR2 FQDESV (reference sequence). V lost 4 bases and J lost 5; bases outside the gene matches: 11. The CDR3: CASSSQPAGGGETQYF. DNA of the CDR3: TGTGCCAGCAGCTCTCAACCAGCGGGGGGTGGGGAGACCCAGTACTTC. Filled out from reference TRBV11-1 and TRBJ2-5, the complete variable domain reads EAEVAQSPRYKITEKSQAVAFWCDPISGHATLYWYRQILGQGPELLVQFQDESVVDDSQLPKDRFSAERLKGVDSTLKIQPAELGDSAMYLCASSSQPAGGGETQYFGPGTRLLVL.

This chain joins TRBV2 and TRBJ1-1; D is possibly TRBD1 (6 bases). V was clipped by 5 bases and J by 0 bases, with 13 bases between them. The germline gives CDR1 SNHLY, CDR2 FYNNEI. CDR3 length equals 15 residues. CDR3 sequence (DNA): TGTGCCAGCAGTCTCAACGGACAGTTGAACACTGAAGCTTTCTTT. This translates into CASSLNGQLNTEAFF. Variable domain in full (rest from reference TRBV2 and TRBJ1-1): EPEVTQTPSHQVTQMGQEVILRCVPISNHLYFYWYRQILGQKVEFLVSFYNNEISEKSEIFDDQFSVERPDGSNFTLKIRSTKLEDSAMYFCASSLNGQLNTEAFFGQGTRLTVV.

The chain uses TRBV11-2 and TRBJ2-7; the match to TRBD2 covers 13 bases. CDR1 and CDR2 from the germline V gene are SGHAT and FQNNGV. Trimming took 5 bases from V and 5 from J; bases not matched to a gene: 3. This CDR3 is 14 amino acids long. The CDR3 DNA is TGTGCCAGCAGCCGGACTAGCGGGAGCGACGAGCAGTACTTC. It encodes CASSRTSGSDEQYF.

The chain combines TRBV21-1 with TRBJ2-7; the table names TRBD2, a call not compared with the DNA. TRBV21-1 represents a pseudogene. The CDR3 runs to 19 residues. CDR3: CASSNLNGLAGVAGYEQYF. The CDR3 nucleotides read TGTGCCAGCAGCAATCTCAATGGGCTAGCGGGAGTCGCGGGGTACGAGCAGTACTTC.

The V and J genes are TRBV21-1 and TRBJ2-5; the table gives TRBD2 as D, unverified against the DNA. TRBV21-1 is noted as a pseudogene. The CDR3 sequence is 15 residues long. The CDR3 loop is CASSKGGAPQETQYF. Written as DNA, the CDR3 is TGTGCCAGCAGCAAAGGAGGAGCGCCCCAAGAGACCCAGTACTTC.